This TCR beta chain derives from a study of cytomegalovirus exposure and HLA in healthy donors. Study outcomes and limitations: What a later analysis reportedly showed was that an Asian-associated ancestry cluster had fewer N-insertions than the roughly 670-donor mean.

Comments on this clone: Its antigen is not identified.

It was with 60 Vbeta and 13 Jbeta primers that the PCR ran. Profiled with immunoSEQ multiplex PCR; TCRdb holds only in-frame clones, not every one. The table lists 85,000 to 130,000 clones, roughly 79% of them singletons. The CDR3 has 14 residues. V shed 0 bases and J 7 bases; nucleotides not matched to a gene: 4. Germline-derived CDR1 and CDR2 are SGHDT and YYEEEE. The chain employs TRBV5-6 and TRBJ2-4; 7 nucleotides agree with TRBD1. This TCR came from a man in his sixties in good health and CMV-seropositive. The material sequenced was PBMCs. The CDR3 is CASSLAGTENIQYF. CDR3 DNA: TGTGCCAGCAGCTTGGCCGGGACAGAGAACATTCAGTACTTC.